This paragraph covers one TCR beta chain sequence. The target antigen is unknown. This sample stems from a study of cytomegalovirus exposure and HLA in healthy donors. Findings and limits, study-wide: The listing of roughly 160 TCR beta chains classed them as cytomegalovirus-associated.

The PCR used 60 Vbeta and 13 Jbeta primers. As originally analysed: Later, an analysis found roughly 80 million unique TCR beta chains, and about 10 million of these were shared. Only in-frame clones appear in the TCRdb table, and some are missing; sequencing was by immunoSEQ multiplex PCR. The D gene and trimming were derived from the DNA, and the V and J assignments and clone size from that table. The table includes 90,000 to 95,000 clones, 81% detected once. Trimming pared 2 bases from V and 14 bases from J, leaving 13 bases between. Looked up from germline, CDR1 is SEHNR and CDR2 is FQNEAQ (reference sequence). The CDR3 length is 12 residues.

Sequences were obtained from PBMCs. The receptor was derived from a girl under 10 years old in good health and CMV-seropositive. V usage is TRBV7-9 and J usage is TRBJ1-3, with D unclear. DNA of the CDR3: TGTGCCAGCAGCTTATCGGGGTCCCCCGTATATTTT. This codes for CASSLSGSPVYF.